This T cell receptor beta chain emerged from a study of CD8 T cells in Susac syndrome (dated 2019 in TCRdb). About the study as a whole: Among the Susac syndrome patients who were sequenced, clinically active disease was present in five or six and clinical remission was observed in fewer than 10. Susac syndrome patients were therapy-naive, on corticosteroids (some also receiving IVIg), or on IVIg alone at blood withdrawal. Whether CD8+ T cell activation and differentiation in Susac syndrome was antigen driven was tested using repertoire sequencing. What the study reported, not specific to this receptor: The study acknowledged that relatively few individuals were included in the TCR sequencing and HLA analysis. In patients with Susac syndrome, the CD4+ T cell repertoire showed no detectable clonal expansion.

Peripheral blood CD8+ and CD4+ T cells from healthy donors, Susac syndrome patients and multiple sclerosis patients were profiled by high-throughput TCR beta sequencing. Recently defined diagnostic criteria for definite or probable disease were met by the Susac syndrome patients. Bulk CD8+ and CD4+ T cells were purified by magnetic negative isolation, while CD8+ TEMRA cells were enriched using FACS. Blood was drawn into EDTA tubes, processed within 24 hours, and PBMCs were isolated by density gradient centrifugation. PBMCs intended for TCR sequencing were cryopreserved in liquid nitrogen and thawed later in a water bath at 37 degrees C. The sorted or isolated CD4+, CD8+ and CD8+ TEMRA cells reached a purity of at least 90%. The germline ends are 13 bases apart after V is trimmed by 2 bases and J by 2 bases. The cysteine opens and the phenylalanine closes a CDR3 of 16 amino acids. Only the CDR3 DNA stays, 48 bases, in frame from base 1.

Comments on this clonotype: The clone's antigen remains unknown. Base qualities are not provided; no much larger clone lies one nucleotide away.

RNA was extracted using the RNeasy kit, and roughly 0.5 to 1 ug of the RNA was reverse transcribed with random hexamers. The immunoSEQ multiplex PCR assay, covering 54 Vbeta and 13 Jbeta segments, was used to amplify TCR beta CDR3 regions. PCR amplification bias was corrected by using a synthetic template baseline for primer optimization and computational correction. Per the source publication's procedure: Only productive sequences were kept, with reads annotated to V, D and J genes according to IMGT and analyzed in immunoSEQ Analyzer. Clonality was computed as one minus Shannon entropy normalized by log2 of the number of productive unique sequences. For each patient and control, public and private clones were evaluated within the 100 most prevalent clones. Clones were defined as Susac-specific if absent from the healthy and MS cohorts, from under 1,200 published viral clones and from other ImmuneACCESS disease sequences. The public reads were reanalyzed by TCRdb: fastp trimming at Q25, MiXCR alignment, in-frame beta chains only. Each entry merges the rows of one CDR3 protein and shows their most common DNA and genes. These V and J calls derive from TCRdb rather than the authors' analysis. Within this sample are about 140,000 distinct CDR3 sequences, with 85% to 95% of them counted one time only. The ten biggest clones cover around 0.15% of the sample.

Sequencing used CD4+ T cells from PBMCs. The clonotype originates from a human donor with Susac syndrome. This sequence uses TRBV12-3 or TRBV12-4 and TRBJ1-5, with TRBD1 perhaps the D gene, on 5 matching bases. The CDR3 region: CASSLIRGTGNQPQHF. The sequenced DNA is TGTGCCAGCAGTTTAATTCGTGGGACTGGCAATCAGCCCCAGCATTTT.